The 13 T cell receptor beta chains presented below share a single source sample, sequenced in a study of blood T cell repertoires in COVID-19. Sequenced by immunoSEQ multiplex PCR; TCRdb stores in-frame clones only, minus some. The data contain 200,000 to 300,000 clones, 81% of them seen just once; the ten biggest clones take up around 7.5%. Source material: peripheral blood. The receptor set was obtained from a woman of 80 years or more with COVID-19, enrolled during active disease.

This chain connects TRBV13 to TRBJ2-7; D is perhaps TRBD2 (5 bases). The ends were cut back, 5 bases at V and 2 bases at J, with 13 bases in the middle. The CDR3 consists of 14 residues. Germline loops: CDR1 PRHDT, CDR2 FYEKMQ (reference sequence). CDR3 nucleotides: TGTGCCAGCAGCAAACTCGGGGATACCTACGAGCAGTACTTC. Protein product: CASSKLGDTYEQYF. Full variable domain (outside the CDR3, taken from reference TRBV13 and TRBJ2-7): AAGVIQSPRHLIKEKRETATLKCYPIPRHDTVYWYQQGPGQDPQFLISFYEKMQSDKGSIPDRFSAQQFSDYHSELNMSSLELGDSALYFCASSKLGDTYEQYFGPGTRLTVT.

The chain couples TRBV9 to TRBJ1-2; 7 bases are a match to TRBD1. With V trimmed by 3 bases and J by 5 bases, 10 bases remained unmatched. In germline, CDR1 is SGDLS, CDR2 YYNGEE. The CDR3 contains 15 residues. The CDR3 loop reads CASSATGTADYGYTF. In DNA, the CDR3 is TGTGCCAGCAGCGCCACCGGGACAGCAGATTATGGCTACACCTTC.

V usage is TRBV24-1 and J usage is TRBJ1-3, with 9 bases that match TRBD1. Unmatched junction bases numbered 4, after V lost 0 bases and J lost 2 bases. The germline V gene has CDR1 KGHDR and CDR2 SFDVKD. CDR3 length: 17 amino acids. The DNA of the CDR3 is TGTGCCACCAGTGATTTGGGGGGACAGGGACCTGGAAACACCATATATTTT. This sequence encodes CATSDLGGQGPGNTIYF.

This clone was detected a few times. This chain links TRBV27 with TRBJ2-3, with D unresolved. Trimming shortened V by 0 bases and J by 3 bases, and 19 bases separated the two germline ends. CDR1 and CDR2 (germline): MNHEY, SMNVEV (reference sequence). The CDR3 has 18 residues. CDR3 in amino acids: CASSLSLSPWAVTDTQYF. The CDR3 DNA reads as TGTGCCAGCAGTTTATCGCTGTCTCCCTGGGCTGTGACAGATACGCAGTATTTT.

The J gene is TRBJ1-1, the V gene TRBV25-1, with 8 bases lining up with TRBD1. Germline lookup yields CDR1 MGHDK and CDR2 SYGVNS. The length of the CDR3 is 13 residues. The V gene end was trimmed by 8 bases and the J gene end by 4 bases; junction bases not matched to a gene: 6. The CDR3 sequence is CASGRQGSTEAFF. CDR3 bases: TGTGCCAGCGGCCGACAGGGGAGCACTGAAGCTTTCTTT.

The V call is TRBV11-3, the J call TRBJ2-7, with 12 bases fitting TRBD1. Germline V CDR1 and CDR2: SGHNT, YENEEA. Unmatched junction bases numbered 9, after V lost 5 bases and J lost 7 bases. This CDR3 is 15 amino acids long. The CDR3 DNA is TGTGCCAGCAGCGCGGCCGGGACAGGGGGCAGGGAGCAGTACTTC. It encodes CASSAAGTGGREQYF.

The V gene is TRBV28, the J gene TRBJ1-2, with 7 nucleotides matching TRBD1. In germline, CDR1 is MDHEN, CDR2 SYDVKM. This CDR3 is built from 14 residues. Trimming cost V 2 bases and J 6 bases; bases outside gene matches: 6. CDR3 amino acids: CASSLGGGYHGYTF. CDR3 nucleotide sequence: TGTGCCAGCAGTTTAGGAGGGGGCTATCATGGCTACACCTTC.

The genes are TRBV27 and TRBJ1-1, with TRBD1 matching over 10 bases. CDR1 is MNHEY and CDR2 is SMNVEV in the germline V gene (reference sequence). The CDR3 length is 13 residues. Trimming took 4 bases from V and 10 from J; bases not matched to a gene: 6. This CDR3 is CASSSPDRGGAFF. The DNA for the CDR3 is TGTGCCAGCAGTTCCCCGGACAGGGGGGGAGCTTTCTTT.

The chain joins TRBV30 to TRBJ2-3; D is undetermined. Per germline, CDR1 GTSNPN and CDR2 SVGIG (reference sequence). The ends were cut back, 3 bases at V and 0 bases at J, with 4 bases in the middle. The CDR3 runs to 12 residues. CDR3 nucleotides: TGTGCCTGGAGCGTTAGCACAGATACGCAGTATTTT. This sequence encodes CAWSVSTDTQYF.

The table lists this clone with a few counts. V gene TRBV6-6 combines with J gene TRBJ1-4; tentatively, D is TRBD1 (6 bases). The CDR3 extends over 16 amino acids. Trimming shortened V by 4 bases and J by 10 bases, and 22 bases separated the two germline ends. Germline lookup yields CDR1 MNHNY and CDR2 SVGAGI (reference sequence). In DNA, the CDR3 is TGTGCCAGCAGTTCCTCGACAGGACCCGAGGGTGGAAAACTGTTTTTT. Its translation is CASSSSTGPEGGKLFF.

The CDR3 spells CSVLRDRVNYGYTF. For the CDR3, the DNA is TGCAGCGTCCTCCGGGACAGGGTTAACTATGGCTACACCTTC. This chain connects TRBV29-1 to TRBJ1-2; 9 bases fit TRBD1. Trimming removed 6 bases from V and 1 base from J; junction bases left unmatched: 6. CDR3 length: 14 amino acids. Germline values: CDR1 SQVTM, CDR2 ANQGSEA.

This clone was seen more than once but under ten times. V gene TRBV5-1 combines with J gene TRBJ2-2; no clear D gene. The V gene's germline CDR1 is SGHRS and CDR2 YFSETQ. The CDR3 runs to 13 residues. Trimming took off 6 bases at V and 3 bases at J, with 9 bases between the two ends. Here the CDR3 reads CASKFSDTGELFF. CDR3 in DNA: TGCGCCAGCAAGTTTTCGGACACCGGGGAGCTGTTTTTT.

This sequence joins TRBV5-4 and TRBJ2-5; D gene uncertain. Germline CDR1 reads SGHNT; CDR2 reads YYREEE (reference sequence). This CDR3 region has 13 residues. V lost 5 bases, J lost 2 bases, and 10 bases lay in between. The CDR3 region is CASSSLPQETQYF. The CDR3 coding sequence is TGTGCCAGCAGTTCACTACCGCAAGAGACCCAGTACTTC.